Shown below are 8 T cell receptor beta chains from a single sample sequenced in a study of shared clonotypes between healthy human individuals. Repertoires were generated with immunoSEQ multiplex PCR, while TCRdb's copy carries only in-frame clones and drops some. The data show millions of clones, with more than 90% seen just once and about 0.13% held by the top ten. Sequenced input: naive CD4+ T cells sorted from blood. The subset was: CD45RA+ positively selected. Receptors were obtained from a man younger than 35 in good health.

This sequence joins TRBV30 and TRBJ2-3, with D hard to call. Germline V gives CDR1 GTSNPN, CDR2 SVGIG (reference sequence). Trimming removed 0 bases from V and 5 bases from J, with 6 bases in between. The length of the CDR3 is 12 residues. The CDR3 sequence is CAWSVRIDTQYF. The CDR3 bases are TGTGCCTGGAGTGTACGTATAGATACGCAGTATTTT.

V usage is TRBV27 and J usage is TRBJ2-7; 10 bases map to TRBD2. Germline V gives CDR1 MNHEY, CDR2 SMNVEV (reference sequence). Losses at the gene ends were 7 bases for V and 1 base for J; bases not matched to a gene: 7. The CDR3 sequence is 15 residues long. The CDR3 here is CASTLAGGGSYEQYF. CDR3 coding DNA: TGTGCCAGCACATTAGCGGGAGGTGGATCCTACGAGCAGTACTTC.

This rearrangement joins TRBV10-3 to TRBJ2-7; D remains ambiguous. The CDR3 loop spans 14 amino acids. Between the trimmed V and J ends, which lost 0 bases and 3 bases, there was a span of 9 bases. Germline CDR1 ENHRY, CDR2 SYGVKD. CDR3 nucleotides: TGTGCCATCAGTGAGTCCACAGCAAACTACGAGCAGTACTTC. Protein sequence: CAISESTANYEQYF.

V is TRBV18 and J is TRBJ2-7; tentative D call: TRBD1 (5 bases). Germline V gene sequence: CDR1 KGHSH, CDR2 LQKENI. The germline V and J ends were trimmed by 1 base and 5 bases, with 9 bases remaining between them. This CDR3 has 13 residues. CDR3 region: CASSPLGVDEQYF. The DNA of the CDR3 is TGTGCCAGCTCACCACTAGGGGTGGACGAGCAGTACTTC. Combining the CDR3 with reference TRBV18 and TRBJ2-7 gives the whole variable domain NAGVMQNPRHLVRRRGQEARLRCSPMKGHSHVYWYRQLPEEGLKFMVYLQKENIIDESGMPKERFSAEFPKEGPSILRIQQVVRGDSAAYFCASSPLGVDEQYFGPGTRLTVT.

The CDR3 reads CASSLGLLGTEAFF. Here the CDR3 DNA reads TGTGCCAGCAGCTTGGGGCTCCTCGGCACTGAAGCTTTCTTT. V gene TRBV5-6 combines with J gene TRBJ1-1; no definite D call. V dropped 0 bases and J dropped 4 bases, with 10 bases sitting between them. This CDR3 comprises 14 residues. In germline, CDR1 is SGHDT, CDR2 YYEEEE.

The chain links TRBV18 to TRBJ1-6; tentative D call: TRBD1 (6 bases). The V end was cut by 3 bases, the J end by 6 bases, with 12 bases between. From germline, CDR1 is KGHSH and CDR2 LQKENI. The CDR3 runs 15 residues. Here the CDR3 DNA reads TGTGCCAGCTCACCCGCAGGACAGATTAATTCACCCCTCCACTTT. Its protein is CASSPAGQINSPLHF.

This clone was found once. The chain combines TRBV5-6 with TRBJ1-4; a possible D gene is TRBD1 (5 bases). Trimming shortened V by 5 bases and J by 5 bases, and 25 bases separated the two germline ends. CDR1 and CDR2 (germline): SGHDT, YYEEEE. The CDR3 contains 18 residues. CDR3: CASSSGVVGAGMNEKLFF. The CDR3 coding sequence is TGTGCCAGCAGTTCCGGGGTCGTCGGGGCGGGTATGAATGAAAAACTGTTTTTT. The variable domain in full, with the rest retrieved from reference TRBV5-6 and TRBJ1-4, is DAGVTQSPTHLIKTRGQQVTLRCSPKSGHDTVSWYQQALGQGPQFIFQYYEEEERQRGNFPDRFSGHQFPNYSSELNVNALLLGDSALYLCASSSGVVGAGMNEKLFFGSGTQLSVL.

The chain uses TRBV4-2 and TRBJ1-2; 9 bases line up with TRBD1. With V trimmed by 3 bases and J by 7 bases, 21 bases remained unmatched. The germline CDR1 and CDR2 sequences are LGHNA and YNFKEQ. The CDR3 has 19 residues. The CDR3 here is CASSHLQAGTGLSTAGYTF. The CDR3 nucleotides are TGTGCCAGCAGCCATCTACAGGCCGGGACAGGGCTTTCGACTGCTGGCTACACCTTC.